The 5 T cell receptor beta chains in this list originate from one sample, sequenced in a study of T cell responses to AZD1222 COVID-19 vaccine. Sequencing used immunoSEQ multiplex PCR; TCRdb keeps in-frame clones, though not all of them. The sample holds 65,000 to 100,000 clones, approximately 90% seen once. Sequences were derived from peripheral blood, sampled 28 days after the second AZD1222 dose. The receptors were gathered from an adult who received the AZD1222 COVID-19 vaccine.

This chain connects TRBV5-1 to TRBJ1-2; weak D call: TRBD1 (6 bases). The V gene's germline CDR1 is SGHRS and CDR2 YFSETQ. This CDR3 contains 14 residues. The V and J ends lost 1 base and 3 bases respectively, with 10 bases between them. Here the CDR3 reads CASSLQGQDYGYTF. In DNA form, the CDR3 reads TGCGCCAGCAGCTTGCAGGGGCAAGACTATGGCTACACCTTC.

The rearrangement joins TRBV6-5 to TRBJ2-7; the D gene is possibly TRBD2 (5 bases). The CDR3 is made up of 14 amino acids. V was pared by 4 bases and J by 9 bases, with 19 bases between. Germline V gene sequence: CDR1 MNHEY, CDR2 SVGAGI. CDR3 in amino acids: CASSSFTRSGVQYF. Here the CDR3 DNA reads TGTGCCAGCAGTTCGTTTACTAGATCTGGGGTGCAGTACTTC.

This clone was detected a few times. The chain uses TRBV27 and TRBJ1-5; no clear D gene. Germline V CDR1 and CDR2: MNHEY, SMNVEV (reference sequence). Between the trimmed V and J ends, which lost 3 bases and 2 bases, there was a span of 11 bases. The CDR3 runs to 15 residues. The CDR3 region is CASSLRTGGNQPQHF. As DNA, the CDR3 is TGTGCCAGCAGTTTGAGGACCGGTGGCAATCAGCCCCAGCATTTT.

The chain recombines TRBV12-3 or TRBV12-4 with TRBJ2-1; D ambiguous. The CDR3 totals 13 residues. Between the trimmed V and J ends, which lost 1 base and 10 bases, there was a span of 11 bases. CDR3 sequence (DNA): TGTGCCAGCAGTTTAGGCCTTGTAGAAGAGCAGTTCTTC. It translates to CASSLGLVEEQFF.

The V call is TRBV30, the J call TRBJ1-1; D gene ambiguous. Germline CDR1 is GTSNPN and CDR2 is SVGIG (reference sequence). The germline V and J ends were trimmed by 0 bases and 7 bases, with 12 bases remaining between them. The CDR3 runs 13 residues. The CDR3 protein is CAWSVGGRDEAFF. The CDR3 DNA reads TGTGCCTGGAGTGTAGGTGGAAGGGATGAAGCTTTCTTT. Variable domain in full (rest from reference TRBV30 and TRBJ1-1): SQTIHQWPATLVQPVGSPLSLECTVEGTSNPNLYWYRQAAGRGLQLLFYSVGIGQISSEVPQNLSASRPQDRQFILSSKKLLLSDSGFYLCAWSVGGRDEAFFGQGTRLTVV.